These 8 T cell receptor beta chains share one sample of origin, sequenced in a study of tumor-infiltrating lymphocytes in primary liver carcinoma (dated by TCRdb to the late 2010s). For sequencing, an Illumina HiSeq 2500 was employed. A constant-region primer and ProtoScript II reverse transcriptase were used to reverse-transcribe TCRbeta-specific cDNA from 500 ng total RNA. Three nested multiplex PCR rounds, following a slightly modified ARM-PCR procedure, were used to build the TCRbeta libraries. The first two PCR rounds used multiplex TRBV1-TRBV30 forward primers with a Cbeta reverse primer, each for about 11 cycles. The public reads were quality trimmed at Q25 with fastp and then assembled into clones with MiXCR by TCRdb, keeping productive beta chains. Identical CDR3 proteins give one entry, which carries the most common genes and DNA. The sample table shows about 96,000 distinct CDR3 sequences, and approximately 68% are seen once. Jointly, the top ten make up more than 25% of the sample.

Without any cell sorting, total RNA and DNA were extracted together from around 20-30 mg of bulk tissue using the AllPrep DNA/RNA mini kit. The sample consisted of tumor-adjacent normal liver tissue. The origin of the receptors is a man aged 40-55 years with primary liver carcinoma and hepatitis B virus infection.

V is TRBV30 and J is TRBJ2-3; D call uncertain. CDR3 length: 14 amino acids. Germline values: CDR1 GTSNPN, CDR2 SVGIG (reference sequence). The V end lost 2 bases, the J end lost 5 bases, and 14 bases lay between the germline ends. CDR3 protein: CAWSRTSRRDTQYF. The CDR3 nucleotides read TGTGCCTGGAGTCGCACGTCCAGGAGAGATACGCAGTATTTT.

Regarding this clonotype: This may be a read error: a much more frequent sequence differs by one nucleotide. The chain employs TRBV6-6 and TRBJ2-2, with 8 bases lining up with TRBD2. Germline CDR1 MNHNY, CDR2 SVGAGI (reference sequence). The CDR3 consists of 16 residues. CDR3 region: CDSSYGSGSNTGELFF. DNA for the CDR3: TGTGACAGCAGTTACGGGAGCGGGAGCAACACCGGGGAGCTGTTTTTT.

As to this clonotype: A much bigger clone sits one base away, suggesting this may be a read error. The gene calls are TRBV7-9 and TRBJ2-6; 9 bases are shared with TRBD2. Trimming took 7 bases from V and 0 from J; bases not matched to a gene: 10. This CDR3 is 18 amino acids long. Germline-derived CDR1 and CDR2 are SEHNR and FQNEAQ (reference sequence). The CDR3 DNA follows: TGTGCCAGCAACTTTCTTGGACTAGCGTCCTCTGGGGCCAACGTCCTGACTTTC. Residues: CASNFLGLASSGANVLTF. The variable domain in full, with the rest retrieved from reference TRBV7-9 and TRBJ2-6, is DTGVSQNPRHKITKRGQNVTFRCDPISEHNRLYWYRQTLGQGPEFLTYFQNEAQLEKSRLLSDRFSAERPKGSFSTLEIQRTEQGDSAMYLCASNFLGLASSGANVLTFGAGSRLTVL.

This clonotype was seen only once. A much bigger clone sits one base away, suggesting this may be a read error. The V and J genes are TRBV6-1 and TRBJ2-7, with TRBD1 matching over 9 bases. Losses at the gene ends were 5 bases for V and 2 bases for J; bases not matched to a gene: 7. Germline CDR1 and CDR2: MNHNS and SASEGT. The CDR3 is made up of 15 amino acids. The CDR3 DNA reads TGTGCCAGCAGTAACGGACAGGGGAACACCTACGAGCAGTACTTC. As protein: CASSNGQGNTYEQYF.

The J gene is TRBJ1-1, the V gene TRBV11-1; D is uncertain. CDR3 length equals 14 residues. Germline lookup yields CDR1 SGHAT and CDR2 FQDESV (reference sequence). CDR3 sequence (DNA): TGTACTAGCAGCTTAGAGGCAGTGGGCACTGAAGCTTTCTTT. As protein: CTSSLEAVGTEAFF.

The chain uses TRBV28 and TRBJ2-7; TRBD2 agrees at 8 bases. With 5 bases clipped from V and 0 bases from J, the junction kept 6 bases outside the gene matches. This CDR3 has 15 amino acids. Germline CDR1 and CDR2: MDHEN and SYDVKM. CDR3 residues: CASSAAGGGSYEQYF. The CDR3 DNA follows: TGTGCCAGCAGTGCCGCCGGGGGGGGCTCCTACGAGCAGTACTTC. Complete variable domain (other parts from reference TRBV28 and TRBJ2-7): DVKVTQSSRYLVKRTGEKVFLECVQDMDHENMFWYRQDPGLGLRLIYFSYDVKMKEKGDIPEGYSVSREKKERFSLILESASTNQTSMYLCASSAAGGGSYEQYFGPGTRLTVT.

To note about this clonotype: This may be a read error, as it is one base from a much larger clone. CDR3 DNA: TGTGCCAGCGCTAAAACTACGGGGTCCTACGAGCAGTACTTC. Protein product: CASAKTTGSYEQYF. This chain uses TRBV6-5 with TRBJ2-7; D perhaps matches TRBD2 (5 bases). The CDR3 covers 14 residues. V was trimmed by 8 bases and J by 1 base, leaving 15 bases between them. Germline-derived CDR1 and CDR2 are MNHEY and SVGAGI.

Comment on this clonotype: Its ends do not fully match the called genes, so a read error is possible. This rearrangement joins TRBV6-2 or TRBV6-3 to TRBJ1-2, with D hard to call. Germline CDR1 and CDR2: MNHEY and SVGEGT. The CDR3 consists of 16 residues. CDR3 protein: CDSSYEWGNGNYSYTF. The CDR3 bases are TGTGACAGCAGCTACGAATGGGGAAACGGCAACTATAGCTACACCTTC.